The entry that follows covers one T cell receptor beta chain sequence. This clone was counted once. Its antigen specificity is not known. Base qualities are not at hand, and no much larger clone is one base apart. The donors were healthy, HIV-negative adults who had no recently reported acute infections or vaccinations. Every donor was a Caucasian adult residing in Nashville, Tennessee, USA. CD4+ T cells were enriched through magnetic negative selection, after which naive cells were positively selected on CD45RA and the remaining negative fraction served as the memory subset. After blood collection by leukapheresis, PBMCs were isolated using Ficoll-Histopaque density gradient centrifugation and then cryopreserved in the vapor phase of liquid nitrogen. Purity and quantity of every magnetically sorted T cell population were checked by analytical flow cytometry. Genomic DNA was isolated from each sorted fraction and quantified by UV absorbance on a Nanodrop 2000c.

These data originate in a study of shared clonotypes between healthy human individuals (TCRdb year 2020). Background on the whole study: The cohort included a few men and a couple of women between 18 and 49 years of age. Per donor, three plates each were used for CD4 naive and CD4 memory, two for CD8 naive, and one for CD8 memory. The study deeply sequenced blood TCR repertoires of five healthy adults to estimate repertoire size and the extent of clonotype sharing between individuals. To increase sequencing depth and limit assay-specific biases, different laboratories used diverse techniques to prepare libraries and sequence TCR repertoires. Each donor's leukapheresis produced roughly between about 0.85 and 10 billion PBMCs.

Trimming leaves V shorter by 6 bases and J shorter by 8 bases, with the junction holding 9 bases beyond the gene matches. The CDR3 has 13 amino acids, counting the end cysteine and phenylalanine. Only the CDR3 region is kept as DNA, spanning 39 bases read in frame from base 1. Reading the germline V gene gives CDR1 MNHEY and CDR2 SVGAGI. Broader findings and caveats from the paper: Even with the large sequencing depth, rarefaction of the sorted-subset datasets indicated that sequencing was incomplete. Clonotypes shared by all four sorted-subset donors showed higher generation probabilities than non-shared clonotypes. Sampling was limited to blood, and TCR repertoires in tissue likely differ from TCR repertoires in blood. Naive subsets generally had larger estimated clonotype richness than memory subsets did. Because the study included only a small number of donors, the genetic and exposure-history diversity represented was limited. Based on pairwise subsampling, the degree of clonotype sharing among donors was expected to be affected by sequencing depth. About 4.5% of naive CD4, 3.5% of naive CD8, 2.3% of memory CD4, and about 0.4% of memory CD8 clonotypes were shared across several donors.

TCR CDR3 regions were amplified from genomic DNA by multiplex PCR using the deep immunoSEQ assay. Extracted genomic DNA from each cell subset was distributed evenly across all wells of several immunoSEQ 96-well plates, and each plate was treated as a replicate. For sorted subsets, each replicate PCR was loaded with 200 ng genomic DNA, equivalent to 30,000 or so T cell genomes. Purified libraries were measured with a Qubit 3.0 fluorometer, size-checked on a Bioanalyzer 2100, and measured again with the KAPA Library Quantification kit. Each immunoSEQ 96-well plate was sequenced on its own single-read 150-cycle Illumina NextSeq 550 flow cell. The original methods were these. Because the immunoSEQ output held only junctional sequences and lacked quality scores, the filtering could not match the filtering applied to full-length reads. To assign V/J genes and CDR3, sequences were annotated using PyIR, a Python wrapper for IgBLAST v1.9, with IMGT germline references. Any read was removed if the V/J assignment was weak (E-value above 1e-6), the CDR3 was missing, or the read contained stop codons, out-of-frame junctions, or ambiguous translated residues. A V3J clonotype was defined by an identical inferred V gene, J gene, and CDR3 amino acid sequence. The percentage overlap between two repertoires was calculated by dividing the number of shared unique clonotypes by the size of the smaller repertoire. Richness of each repertoire was evaluated using RTK rarefaction, the Chao1 estimator, and Recon v2.1 estimates of unobserved clonotypes. Generation probabilities were computed with OLGA for all TCRbeta clonotypes obtained by the gDNA method from several donors. TCRdb holds this immuneACCESS table with in-frame rearrangements only. Some clones are missing; in checked studies, unresolved V genes explain under half, and the rest has no known cause. V, J and clone size are those of that table, while D and trimming were read from the DNA. Present in this sample are about 1 million clones, approximately 70% of which were seen just once. Roughly 1.5% of the sample is in the top ten clones.

Here the chain combines TRBV6-5 and TRBJ1-2; the junction holds 7 bases that match TRBD1. This TCR was recovered from a man aged 18 to 29 in good health. The sequenced sample was memory CD4+ T cells sorted from blood. The cell subset or site label, read with the paper, signifies: CD45RA-negative fraction. The sequenced DNA: TGTGCCAGCAGATCGAGGGGGCTAGTGGGCTACACCTTC. Its protein is CASRSRGLVGYTF.